The 21 T cell receptor beta chains below come from one sample, sequenced in a study of blood T cell repertoires in COVID-19. TCRdb's copy holds only in-frame clones and misses some; the assay was immunoSEQ multiplex PCR. The data show 400,000 to 450,000 clones, about 90% seen once. The material sequenced was PBMCs or T cells enriched from blood (not recorded which). These receptors originate from a man between 18 and 35 years old who had recovered from COVID-19.

This clone has just a few counts. This rearrangement joins TRBV30 to TRBJ1-5; D call uncertain. In germline, CDR1 is GTSNPN, CDR2 SVGIG (reference sequence). V was clipped by 1 base and J by 2 bases, with 15 bases between them. CDR3 length equals 16 residues. CDR3 region: CAWSGTLLFGNQPQHF. CDR3 bases: TGTGCCTGGAGTGGCACGTTACTGTTTGGCAATCAGCCCCAGCATTTT.

The V call is TRBV25-1, the J call TRBJ1-1, with no clear D. With 6 bases removed from V and 4 bases from J, the gap between germline ends came to 12 bases. The CDR3 totals 13 residues. Germline V lookup: CDR1 MGHDK, CDR2 SYGVNS. The DNA of the CDR3 is TGTGCCAGCAGCCGGGAGGCCTTCACTGAAGCTTTCTTT. Protein sequence: CASSREAFTEAFF.

The rearrangement joins TRBV5-5 to TRBJ2-2; possible D gene TRBD1, 6 bases. Germline values: CDR1 SGHKS, CDR2 YYEKEE (reference sequence). Deletions cut 4 bases from V and 4 bases from J, with 17 bases between. CDR3 size: 16 residues. The CDR3 DNA reads TGTGCCAGCAGCAATAGCACAGGGTCCGGCACCGGGGAGCTGTTTTTT. It codes for CASSNSTGSGTGELFF.

The chain combines TRBV7-2 with TRBJ2-1, with 16 bases identical to TRBD2. Per the germline V gene, CDR1 is SGHTA and CDR2 is FQGNSA. The junction had 12 bases not matched to a gene; V was cut back by 9 bases and J by 1 base. This CDR3 has 19 residues. The CDR3 region has the DNA TGTGCCAGTACCTCCCACGGGACTAGCGGGAGGGCTTCCTACAATGAGCAGTTCTTC. It encodes CASTSHGTSGRASYNEQFF.

The chain is built from TRBV10-3 and TRBJ1-4, with 11 bases identical to TRBD1. The CDR3 is made up of 15 amino acids. Per the germline V gene, CDR1 is ENHRY and CDR2 is SYGVKD. The ends lost 9 bases at V and 7 bases at J; junction bases unmatched: 10. CDR3 amino acids: CAMPFWDRGFEKLFF. The DNA of the CDR3 is TGTGCCATGCCCTTTTGGGACAGGGGGTTTGAAAAACTGTTTTTT.

The chain joins TRBV2 to TRBJ2-6; D is perhaps TRBD2 (6 bases). There are 17 residues in the CDR3. With 7 bases removed from V and 0 bases from J, the gap between germline ends came to 16 bases. The germline V gene encodes CDR1 SNHLY and CDR2 FYNNEI. CDR3 amino acids: CASTGGRISSGANVLTF. The DNA of the CDR3 is TGTGCCAGCACCGGGGGACGTATTAGCTCTGGGGCCAACGTCCTGACTTTC.

The rearrangement links TRBV6-5 to TRBJ1-1; 10 bases line up with TRBD1. This CDR3 is 15 amino acids long. Germline V gene sequence: CDR1 MNHEY, CDR2 SVGAGI. V dropped 2 bases and J dropped 6; count of bases not matched to a gene: 6. CDR3: CASSYRGQGIAEAFF. As DNA, the CDR3 is TGTGCCAGCAGTTACCGGGGACAGGGGATCGCTGAAGCTTTCTTT.

J is TRBJ1-2 and V is TRBV19, with a tentative D call TRBD1 (5 bases). The CDR3 is 15 residues long. With 1 base removed from V and 8 bases from J, the gap between germline ends came to 17 bases. From germline, CDR1 is LNHDA and CDR2 SQIVND (reference sequence). CDR3 in amino acids: CASSIALGRANGYTF. CDR3 nucleotide sequence: TGTGCCAGTAGTATAGCCCTCGGCAGGGCGAACGGCTACACCTTC.

V gene TRBV11-2 combines with J gene TRBJ2-2; weak D call: TRBD1 (6 bases). Trimming shortened V by 5 bases and J by 8 bases, and 15 bases separated the two germline ends. The CDR3 spans 14 residues. Looked up from germline, CDR1 is SGHAT and CDR2 is FQNNGV. CDR3 DNA sequence: TGTGCCAGCAGCCCACGAACAGGGTTTGGGGAGCTGTTTTTT. It is translated as CASSPRTGFGELFF.

The V call is TRBV30, the J call TRBJ1-2; D gene uncertain. V was cut by 2 bases and J by 7 bases, with 17 bases left in between. CDR3 length: 14 residues. Germline V gene data show CDR1 as GTSNPN and CDR2 as SVGIG (reference sequence). CDR3: CAWSNKRSTTGYTF. CDR3 in DNA: TGTGCCTGGAGTAACAAACGGAGTACTACTGGCTACACCTTC.

The chain employs TRBV18 and TRBJ2-7, with D perhaps TRBD1 (5 bases). The CDR3 runs to 14 residues. V shed 6 bases and J shed 2 bases, with 14 bases lying between them. The germline CDR1 and CDR2 sequences are KGHSH and LQKENI. CDR3 bases: TGTGCCAGCTCGGAAAACACAGGCGCCTACGAGCAGTACTTC. Amino acid sequence: CASSENTGAYEQYF.

The chain joins TRBV5-1 to TRBJ1-1, with 7 bases that match TRBD1. Germline loops: CDR1 SGHRS, CDR2 YFSETQ. CDR3 size: 16 residues. With V trimmed by 2 bases and J by 2 bases, 9 bases remained unmatched. The CDR3, as DNA: TGCGCCAGCAGCTTCCGTCCGGGACAGAAAAACACTGAAGCTTTCTTT. Translation: CASSFRPGQKNTEAFF.

V gene TRBV5-1 combines with J gene TRBJ1-4; 11 bases are shared with TRBD1. The CDR3 contains 14 residues. V shed 4 bases and J 10 bases; nucleotides not matched to a gene: 6. From germline, CDR1 is SGHRS and CDR2 YFSETQ. CDR3 loop: CASSAGQGAGKLFF. The CDR3 nucleotides read TGCGCCAGCAGCGCCGGACAGGGGGCGGGAAAACTGTTTTTT.

V gene TRBV10-1 combines with J gene TRBJ2-4, with 7 bases fitting TRBD2. V dropped 0 bases and J dropped 8; count of bases not matched to a gene: 1. Germline values: CDR1 WNHNN, CDR2 SYGVQD (reference sequence). The CDR3 spans 13 residues. The CDR3 reads CASSESGRDIQYF. The CDR3 DNA follows: TGCGCCAGCAGTGAGTCAGGGAGGGACATTCAGTACTTC.

V usage is TRBV30 and J usage is TRBJ1-1; D is unresolved. The CDR3 totals 14 residues. The germline V gene has CDR1 GTSNPN and CDR2 SVGIG (reference sequence). Trimming removed 4 bases at V and 3 bases at J, with 15 bases between. CDR3 in amino acids: CAWNGPRVYTEAFF. The CDR3 DNA reads as TGTGCCTGGAACGGCCCTCGGGTCTACACTGAAGCTTTCTTT.

This clone has just a few counts. This chain uses TRBV7-9 with TRBJ2-2; 12 bases are shared with TRBD1. With V trimmed by 4 bases and J by 4 bases, 4 bases remained unmatched. The CDR3 length is 16 residues. In germline, CDR1 is SEHNR, CDR2 FQNEAQ (reference sequence). CDR3 sequence (DNA): TGTGCCAGCAGCTCCGGGACAGGGGGCATCACCGGGGAGCTGTTTTTT. This gives the protein CASSSGTGGITGELFF.

The chain recombines TRBV5-4 with TRBJ2-2, with TRBD2 as a possible D gene (6 bases). Trimming removed 6 bases from V and 4 bases from J, with 19 bases in between. CDR3 length equals 16 residues. Germline-derived CDR1 and CDR2 are SGHNT and YYREEE (reference sequence). The CDR3 sequence: CASTPTAGTPTGELFF. The CDR3 DNA reads as TGTGCCAGCACACCGACCGCCGGGACTCCCACCGGGGAGCTGTTTTTT.

The rearrangement joins TRBV11-2 to TRBJ2-5, with TRBD2 identical over 14 bases. The CDR3 is made up of 16 amino acids. After removal of 5 bases from V and 4 bases from J, the junction contained 6 bases not matched to a gene. Germline values: CDR1 SGHAT, CDR2 FQNNGV. The CDR3 is CASSPGLAGGRETQYF. The CDR3 DNA sequence: TGTGCCAGCAGCCCCGGACTAGCGGGGGGTCGAGAGACCCAGTACTTC.

This clone has only a few counts. The J gene is TRBJ2-2, the V gene TRBV9; 7 bases align to TRBD1. The germline CDR1 and CDR2 sequences are SGDLS and YYNGEE. J was trimmed by 2 bases and V by 2 bases; bases with no gene match: 6. The CDR3 covers 16 residues. The CDR3: CASSVTGTVNTGELFF. The DNA of the CDR3 is TGTGCCAGCAGCGTTACCGGGACAGTTAACACCGGGGAGCTGTTTTTT. Variable domain in full (rest from reference TRBV9 and TRBJ2-2): DSGVTQTPKHLITATGQRVTLRCSPRSGDLSVYWYQQSLDQGLQFLIQYYNGEERAKGNILERFSAQQFPDLHSELNLSSLELGDSALYFCASSVTGTVNTGELFFGEGSRLTVL.

A remark on this clone: A read error may produce the germline difference seen at one junction end. J is TRBJ2-1 and V is TRBV12-3 or TRBV12-4, with 15 bases fitting TRBD2. The CDR3 extends over 12 amino acids. CDR3 in amino acids: CASSLGTSGGLF. CDR3 DNA sequence: TGTGCCAGCAGTCTAGGGACTAGCGGGGGGCTCTTC.

This rearrangement joins TRBV2 to TRBJ1-5, with D unresolved. The CDR3 length is 14 residues. The V end lost 6 bases, the J end lost 0 bases, and 9 bases lay between the germline ends. Germline-derived CDR1 and CDR2 are SNHLY and FYNNEI. CDR3 loop: CASSVVSSNQPQHF. The CDR3 DNA sequence: TGTGCCAGCAGCGTAGTTAGTAGCAATCAGCCCCAGCATTTT.